The entry below describes one TCR beta chain. TCRdb's copy holds only in-frame clones and misses some; the assay was immunoSEQ multiplex PCR. The sample consists of over 100,000 clones, roughly three quarters of them appearing once. This sample was included in a study of blood T cell repertoires in COVID-19. Per germline, CDR1 ENHRY and CDR2 SYGVKD. This CDR3 is built from 13 residues. After removal of 7 bases from V and 11 bases from J, the junction contained 11 bases not matched to a gene. V is TRBV10-3 and J is TRBJ1-5, with TRBD1 identical over 7 bases. This sequence was found in a woman in her seventies with acute or convalescent COVID-19. Sequencing was carried out using peripheral blood. CDR3 nucleotide sequence: TGTGCCATCACGCACAGGGGCGTTACAGCCCAGCATTTT. This translates into CAITHRGVTAQHF.